This T cell receptor beta chain was found in a study of blood T cell repertoires in COVID-19. Study as a whole: T cells, B-cell-depleted T cells, or PBMCs supplied cDNA or gDNA.

Only in-frame clones appear in the TCRdb table, and some are missing; sequencing was by immunoSEQ multiplex PCR. This table has under 350,000 clones, about 80% appearing once. V lost 0 bases, J lost 4 bases, and 3 bases stayed unmatched. The CDR3 consists of 15 residues. Germline V CDR1 and CDR2: KGHSH, LQKENI. Sample: peripheral blood. The TCR sequence derives from a woman aged 45-60 years who had recovered from COVID-19. The genes are TRBV18 and TRBJ2-3, with TRBD1 identical over 8 bases. CDR3 nucleotide sequence: TGTGCCAGCTCACCACCATTACAGGGGGCAGATACGCAGTATTTT. Translating gives CASSPPLQGADTQYF. Based on the CDR3 plus reference TRBV18 and TRBJ2-3, the full variable domain is NAGVMQNPRHLVRRRGQEARLRCSPMKGHSHVYWYRQLPEEGLKFMVYLQKENIIDESGMPKERFSAEFPKEGPSILRIQQVVRGDSAAYFCASSPPLQGADTQYFGPGTRLTVL.